This T cell receptor beta chain derives from a study of memory CD4+ T cells and cytomegalovirus serostatus. The wider study: This sample comes from healthy Belgian adults, fewer than 10 CMV seropositive, 24 seronegative.

Authors' processing steps: Out-of-frame sequences were removed, leaving 2 million to 2.5 million distinct TCRbeta sequences. Assay used: immunoSEQ multiplex PCR; TCRdb lists only in-frame clones, some missing. V and J calls and clone size are copied from that table; D and trimming were computed from the DNA. The sample includes 50,000 to 55,000 clones, around 82% of them seen just once. General study points: Median bootstrapped AUC for CMV status was about 0.96 originally, just under 0.93 US-trained. About two fifths of the roughly 160 known CMV-associated TCRbeta sequences appeared in CD4+ memory.

V was shortened by 1 base and J by 8 bases, with 11 bases between the two germline ends. The CDR3 is 13 residues long. CDR1 is SEHNR, CDR2 FQNEAQ, per germline (reference sequence). With regard to this clone: Its matching antigen is unknown.

Single viable CD3+CD4+CD8-CD45RO+ cells were sorted as the memory CD4+ T cells. The sequence was obtained from an adult in good health and CMV-seronegative. The source material was memory CD4+ T cells from blood. The chain links TRBV7-9 to TRBJ1-2, with a tentative D call TRBD1 (5 bases). The chain's CDR3 is CASSLDGDGGYTF. For the CDR3, the DNA is TGTGCCAGCAGCTTAGACGGGGACGGGGGCTACACCTTC.